Sequencing of this T cell receptor (beta chain) was carried out in a study of OX40 agonist ivuxolimab in advanced cancers. About the research overall: Three patients got partial responses; one had hepatocellular carcinoma and two had cutaneous melanoma.

The V gene's germline CDR1 is SGHVS and CDR2 FNYEAQ. Trimming cost V 5 bases and J 0 bases, with 14 bases left between them. This CDR3 spans 15 amino acids. Using immunoSEQ multiplex PCR, the repertoire was profiled, and TCRdb retains in-frame clones only, with some absent. The sample includes 25,000 to 35,000 clones, around 86% of them seen just once. Samples were taken at baseline and on day 1 of cycles 4 and 7. This sequence joins TRBV7-6 and TRBJ2-7; D gene unclear. Sequencing used CD4+ or CD8+ T cells sorted from blood, obtained in a trial of the OX40 agonist ivuxolimab. The TCR comes from an adult with an advanced solid tumor such as melanoma, head and neck, liver or kidney cancer. The CDR3 nucleotides are TGTGCCAGCAGCCCAACGGTGGCGGACTCCTACGAGCAGTACTTC. Protein sequence: CASSPTVADSYEQYF.